This TCR beta chain is from a study of regulatory T cells in long-lasting Graves disease. Building the TCR beta libraries relied on iRepertoire HTBI primers, and CDR3 regions underwent Arm-PCR. TCRdb redid the calling of the multiplex PCR reads with MiXCR, one entry per CDR3 protein. The repertoire holds roughly 360,000 distinct CDR3 sequences, with about 11% as singletons. This clonotype was detected many times. The sample's time point: newly diagnosed GD, antithyroid drugs for less than 3 months. TCR sequences were obtained from RNA taken from PBMCs. Into tubes containing EDTA, approximately 9 milliliters of peripheral blood were drawn. Trimming took off 6 bases at V and 0 bases at J, with 11 bases between the two ends. This CDR3 region has 14 residues. The sample was also linked to a second study, of T cells in Graves' hyperthyroidism and ophthalmopathy.

The receptor was isolated from a woman under 30 with Graves disease. The rearrangement uses TRBV12-3 or TRBV12-4 and TRBJ1-1; D is unclear. The sample was peripheral blood mononuclear cells (PBMCs), taken at new diagnosis, from a patient treated with antithyroid drugs. The CDR3 DNA is TGTGCCAGCAGACTTAGGACCATGAACACTGAAGCTTTCTTT. It is translated as CASRLRTMNTEAFF.